The present T cell receptor (beta chain) was sequenced within a study of control samples from healthy donors and cancer patients. Method: immunoSEQ multiplex PCR; TCRdb's copy keeps in-frame clones and lacks some. There are 35,000 to 40,000 clones in the sample; more than 70% occur only once, and about 22% lies in the top ten. The germline gives CDR1 SGDLS, CDR2 YYNGEE. This CDR3 region has 15 residues. V lost 5 bases to trimming and J lost 6 bases; unmatched junction nucleotides: 11. Source material: PBMCs. This receptor was taken from a woman aged 55-75 years with lung cancer. J is TRBJ2-3 and V is TRBV9; 8 nucleotides match TRBD1. The CDR3 loop reads CASSQQGDRVDTQYF. CDR3 sequence (DNA): TGTGCCAGCAGTCAACAGGGGGATAGGGTGGATACGCAGTATTTT.